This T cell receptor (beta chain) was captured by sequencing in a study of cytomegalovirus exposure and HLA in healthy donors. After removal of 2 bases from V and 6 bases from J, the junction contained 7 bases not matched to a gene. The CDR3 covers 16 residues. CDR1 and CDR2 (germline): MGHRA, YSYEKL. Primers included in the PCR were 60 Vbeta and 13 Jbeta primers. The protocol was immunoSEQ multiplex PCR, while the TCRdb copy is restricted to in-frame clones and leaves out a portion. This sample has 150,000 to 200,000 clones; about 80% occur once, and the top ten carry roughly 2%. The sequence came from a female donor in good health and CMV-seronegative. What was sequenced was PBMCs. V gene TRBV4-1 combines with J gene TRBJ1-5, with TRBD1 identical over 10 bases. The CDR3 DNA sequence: TGCGCCAGCAGCCAAACCGGGACAGGGGAAGGTCAGCCCCAGCATTTT. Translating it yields CASSQTGTGEGQPQHF.